This T cell receptor (beta chain) was captured by sequencing in a study of cytomegalovirus exposure and HLA in healthy donors. A remark on this clone: What it binds is not known.

Findings and limits, study-wide: Subsequent analysis found a tendency for first-cohort TCR clusters to co-occur within the 120 or so validation repertoires. Confirmation was obtained in vitro that a few CMV-associated chains are specific for CMV antigens. Many donors shared some public TCRs, even though most TCR sequences were rare.

TCRdb's table, derived via immunoSEQ multiplex PCR, lists solely in-frame clones and lacks some. The table has around 90,000 clones, almost 85% seen once. The CDR3 runs 13 residues. Trimming removed 8 bases at V and 6 bases at J, with 16 bases between. The germline V gene encodes CDR1 LNHDA and CDR2 SQIVND (reference sequence). The chain couples TRBV19 to TRBJ1-1, with D unclear. The clonotype originates from a woman under 30 in good health and CMV-seropositive. Source material: PBMCs. CDR3 in DNA: TGTGCCAGTCTAAGAGAGGCTTACGCTGAAGCTTTCTTT. Protein product: CASLREAYAEAFF.